The 9 T cell receptor beta chains listed next were all sequenced from one sample in a study of blood T cells in healthy people across ages. Sample-barcoded 5' priming and a J-beta primer mix drove a second PCR of roughly 6 to 12 cycles. TCRdb recomputed calls from the 5' RACE reads with MiXCR, one row per CDR3 protein. The sample carries 630,000 or so distinct CDR3 sequences, about 28% recorded once. The sequencing input was blood. These receptors originate from an elderly woman in good health.

This clonotype was counted many times. V usage is TRBV30 and J usage is TRBJ1-2; D ambiguous. Trimming took off 1 base at V and 8 bases at J, with 11 bases between the two ends. Germline loops: CDR1 GTSNPN, CDR2 SVGIG (reference sequence). This CDR3 region has 12 residues. The CDR3 coding sequence is TGTGCCTGGAGTGCTGTCAGAGGGGGCTACACCTTC. It encodes CAWSAVRGGYTF.

This clonotype has a count of ten or more. The chain is built from TRBV10-3 and TRBJ2-5; 10 positions agree with TRBD1. The CDR3 sequence is 14 residues long. V was clipped by 3 bases and J by 7 bases; unmatched bases: 5. Germline loops: CDR1 ENHRY, CDR2 SYGVKD. In DNA, the CDR3 is TGTGCCATCAGTGACGGGACAGGGGATGGGACCCAGTACTTC. Encoded protein: CAISDGTGDGTQYF.

This clonotype was recorded once. The genes are TRBV5-1 and TRBJ2-3; TRBD2 aligns across 10 bases. The CDR3 runs 15 residues. The V gene's germline CDR1 is SGHRS and CDR2 YFSETQ. Trimming at V came to 7 bases and at J to 1 base, leaving 6 bases not matched to a gene. CDR3 sequence reads: CASEGGTSGTDTQYF. In nucleotides, the CDR3 is TGCGCCAGCGAAGGAGGGACTAGCGGCACAGATACGCAGTATTTT.

The chain combines TRBV7-2 with TRBJ2-4, with D possibly matching TRBD1 (6 bases). Germline V gene lookup returns CDR1 SGHTA and CDR2 FQGNSA. The CDR3 is 14 amino acids. Trimming removed 5 bases at V and 8 bases at J, with 16 bases between. As DNA, the CDR3 is TGTGCCAGCAGCGCAGACGGCAGGGGCGACATTCAGTACTTC. This sequence encodes CASSADGRGDIQYF. The entire variable domain, with the rest obtained from reference TRBV7-2 and TRBJ2-4, is as follows: GAGVSQSPSNKVTEKGKDVELRCDPISGHTALYWYRQSLGQGLEFLIYFQGNSAPDKSGLPSDRFSAERTGGSVSTLTIQRTQQEDSAVYLCASSADGRGDIQYFGAGTRLSVL.

This clonotype has a count of ten or more. The chain employs TRBV6-5 and TRBJ2-5; D possibly corresponds to TRBD2 (5 bases). V lost 6 bases to trimming and J lost 4 bases, with 15 bases between them. This CDR3 spans 14 amino acids. Germline lookup yields CDR1 MNHEY and CDR2 SVGAGI. This chain's CDR3 is CASRHRERGETQYF. In DNA form, the CDR3 reads TGTGCCAGCAGGCACCGGGAAAGAGGAGAGACCCAGTACTTC.

This clonotype was detected only a few times. The genes are TRBV30 and TRBJ1-6; D perhaps matches TRBD1 (6 bases). Germline values: CDR1 GTSNPN, CDR2 SVGIG (reference sequence). Trimming removed 2 bases from V and 7 bases from J, with 9 bases in between. The CDR3 extends over 13 amino acids. The CDR3 sequence is CAWSLDRNSPLHF. CDR3 nucleotide sequence: TGTGCCTGGAGTTTGGACAGAAATTCACCCCTCCACTTT.

This clonotype was seen at least ten times. V gene TRBV5-4 combines with J gene TRBJ2-3; D ambiguous. CDR1 and CDR2 from the germline V gene are SGHNT and YYREEE (reference sequence). V was clipped by 4 bases and J by 2 bases, with 8 bases between them. The CDR3 extends over 13 amino acids. The CDR3: CASSEPYTDTQYF. CDR3 nucleotide sequence: TGTGCCAGCAGCGAACCTTACACAGATACGCAGTATTTT.

This clonotype was picked up many times. This chain joins TRBV20-1 and TRBJ2-3; 9 positions match TRBD2. Germline CDR1 and CDR2: DFQATT and SNEGSKA (reference sequence). Germline trimming cut 1 base from V and 6 bases from J; bases unmatched to any gene: 5. The CDR3 is made up of 14 amino acids. CDR3 in amino acids: CSARGAGGFDTQYF. The CDR3 nucleotides are TGCAGTGCTAGAGGCGCGGGGGGGTTCGATACGCAGTATTTT.

V is TRBV5-6 and J is TRBJ2-1; a weak D match, TRBD2 (5 bases). Deletions cut 3 bases from V and 5 bases from J, with 15 bases between. Germline V gives CDR1 SGHDT, CDR2 YYEEEE. CDR3 length: 15 amino acids. CDR3 sequence reads: CASSWGVVTNNEQFF. CDR3 coding DNA: TGTGCCAGCAGCTGGGGAGTGGTGACAAACAATGAGCAGTTCTTC. Looking up the rest from reference TRBV5-6 and TRBJ2-1 gives the full variable domain: DAGVTQSPTHLIKTRGQQVTLRCSPKSGHDTVSWYQQALGQGPQFIFQYYEEEERQRGNFPDRFSGHQFPNYSSELNVNALLLGDSALYLCASSWGVVTNNEQFFGPGTRLTVL.